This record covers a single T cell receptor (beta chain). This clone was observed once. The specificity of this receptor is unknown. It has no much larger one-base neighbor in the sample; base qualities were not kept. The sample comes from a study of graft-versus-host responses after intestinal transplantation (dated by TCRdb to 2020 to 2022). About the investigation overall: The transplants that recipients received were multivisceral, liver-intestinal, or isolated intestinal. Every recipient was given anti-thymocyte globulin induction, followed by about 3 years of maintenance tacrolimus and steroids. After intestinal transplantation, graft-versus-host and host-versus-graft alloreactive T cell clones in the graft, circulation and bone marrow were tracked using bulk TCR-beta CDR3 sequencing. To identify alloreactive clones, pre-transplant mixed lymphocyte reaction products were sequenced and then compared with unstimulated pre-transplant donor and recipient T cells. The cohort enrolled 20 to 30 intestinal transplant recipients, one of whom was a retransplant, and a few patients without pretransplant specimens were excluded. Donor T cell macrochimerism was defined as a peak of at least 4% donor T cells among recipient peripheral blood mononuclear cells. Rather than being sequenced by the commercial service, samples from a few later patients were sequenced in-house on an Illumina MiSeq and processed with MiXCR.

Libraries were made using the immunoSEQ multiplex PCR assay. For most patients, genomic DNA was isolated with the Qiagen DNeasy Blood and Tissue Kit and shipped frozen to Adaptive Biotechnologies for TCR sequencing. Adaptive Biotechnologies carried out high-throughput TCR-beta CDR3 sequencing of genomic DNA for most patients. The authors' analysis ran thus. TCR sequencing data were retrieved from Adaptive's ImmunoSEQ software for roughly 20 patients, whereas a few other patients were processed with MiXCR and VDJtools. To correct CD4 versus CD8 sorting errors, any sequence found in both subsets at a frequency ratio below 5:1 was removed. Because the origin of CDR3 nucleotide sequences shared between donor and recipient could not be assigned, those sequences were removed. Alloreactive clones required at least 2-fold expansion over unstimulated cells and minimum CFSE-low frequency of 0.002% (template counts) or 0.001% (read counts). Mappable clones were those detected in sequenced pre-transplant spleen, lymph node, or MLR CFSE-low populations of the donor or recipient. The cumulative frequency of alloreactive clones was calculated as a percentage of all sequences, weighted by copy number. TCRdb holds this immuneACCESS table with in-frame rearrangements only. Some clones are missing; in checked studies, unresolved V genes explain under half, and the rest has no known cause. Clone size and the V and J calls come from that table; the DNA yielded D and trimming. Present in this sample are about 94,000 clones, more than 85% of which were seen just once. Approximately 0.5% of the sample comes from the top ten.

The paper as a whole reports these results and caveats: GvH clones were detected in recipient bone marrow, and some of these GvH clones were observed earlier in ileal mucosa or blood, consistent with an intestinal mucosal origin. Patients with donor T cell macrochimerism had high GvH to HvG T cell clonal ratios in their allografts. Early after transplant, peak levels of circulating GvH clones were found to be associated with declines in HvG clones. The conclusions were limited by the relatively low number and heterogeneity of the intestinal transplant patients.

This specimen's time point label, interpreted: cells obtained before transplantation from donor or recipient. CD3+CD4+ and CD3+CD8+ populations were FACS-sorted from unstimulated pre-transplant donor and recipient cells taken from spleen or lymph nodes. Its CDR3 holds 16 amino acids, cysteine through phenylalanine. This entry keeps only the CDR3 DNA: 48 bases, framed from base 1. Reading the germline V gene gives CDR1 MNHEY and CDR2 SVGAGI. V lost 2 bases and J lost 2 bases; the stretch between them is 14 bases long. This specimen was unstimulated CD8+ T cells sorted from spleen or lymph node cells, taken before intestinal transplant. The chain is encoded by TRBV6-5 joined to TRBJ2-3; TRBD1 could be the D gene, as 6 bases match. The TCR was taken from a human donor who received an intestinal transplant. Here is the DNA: TGTGCCAGCAGTTACGGAGACAGGTCTCCCACAGATACGCAGTATTTT. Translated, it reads CASSYGDRSPTDTQYF.